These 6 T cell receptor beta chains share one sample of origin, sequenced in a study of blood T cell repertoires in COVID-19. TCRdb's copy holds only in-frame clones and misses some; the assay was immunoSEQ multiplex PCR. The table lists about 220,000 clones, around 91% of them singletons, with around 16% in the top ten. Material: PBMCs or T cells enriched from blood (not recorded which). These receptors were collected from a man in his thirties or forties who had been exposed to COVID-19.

CDR3 protein: CAWSPYAGTSGGNPSAGELFF. CDR3 sequence (DNA): TGTGCCTGGAGTCCCTACGCCGGGACTAGCGGGGGGAACCCGTCCGCCGGGGAGCTGTTTTTT. The chain has TRBV30 and TRBJ2-2, with 15 bases identical to TRBD2. Germline V gives CDR1 GTSNPN, CDR2 SVGIG (reference sequence). The ends lost 2 bases at V and 6 bases at J; junction bases unmatched: 19. The CDR3 loop spans 21 amino acids. Full variable domain (rest looked up from reference TRBV30 and TRBJ2-2): SQTIHQWPATLVQPVGSPLSLECTVEGTSNPNLYWYRQAAGRGLQLLFYSVGIGQISSEVPQNLSASRPQDRQFILSSKKLLLSDSGFYLCAWSPYAGTSGGNPSAGELFFGEGSRLTVL.

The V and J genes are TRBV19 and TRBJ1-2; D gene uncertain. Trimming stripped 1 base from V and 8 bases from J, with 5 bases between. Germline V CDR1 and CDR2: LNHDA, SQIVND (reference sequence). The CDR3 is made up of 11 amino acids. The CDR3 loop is CASSIGGGYTF. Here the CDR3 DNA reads TGTGCCAGTAGTATAGGCGGAGGCTACACCTTC.

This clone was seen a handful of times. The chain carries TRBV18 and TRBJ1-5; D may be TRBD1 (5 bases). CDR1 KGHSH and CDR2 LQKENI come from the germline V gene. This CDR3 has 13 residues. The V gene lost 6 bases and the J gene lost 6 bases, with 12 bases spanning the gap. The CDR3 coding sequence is TGTGCCAGCTCTCTTCAGGGTAGTCAGCCCCAGCATTTT. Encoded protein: CASSLQGSQPQHF.

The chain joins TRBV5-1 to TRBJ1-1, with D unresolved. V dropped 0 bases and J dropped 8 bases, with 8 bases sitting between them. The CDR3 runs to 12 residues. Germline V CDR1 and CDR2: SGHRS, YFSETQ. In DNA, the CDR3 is TGCGCCAGCAGCTTGGACGCGACAGAAGCTTTCTTT. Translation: CASSLDATEAFF. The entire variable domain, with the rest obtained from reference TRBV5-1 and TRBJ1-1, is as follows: KAGVTQTPRYLIKTRGQQVTLSCSPISGHRSVSWYQQTPGQGLQFLFEYFSETQRNKGNFPGRFSGRQFSNSRSEMNVSTLELGDSALYLCASSLDATEAFFGQGTRLTVV.

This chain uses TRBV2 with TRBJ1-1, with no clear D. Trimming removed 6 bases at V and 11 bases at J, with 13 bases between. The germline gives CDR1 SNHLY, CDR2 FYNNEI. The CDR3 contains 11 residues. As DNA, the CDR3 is TGTGCCAGCAGCCCAGACTCCACTGCTTTCTTT. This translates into CASSPDSTAFF.

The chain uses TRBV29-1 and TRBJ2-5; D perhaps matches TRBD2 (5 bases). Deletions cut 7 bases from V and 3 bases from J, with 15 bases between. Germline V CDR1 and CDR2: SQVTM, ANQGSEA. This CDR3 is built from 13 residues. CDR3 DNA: TGCAGCGACCGGCCCCGGGGTAAAGAGACCCAGTACTTC. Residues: CSDRPRGKETQYF.